What follows is one TCR beta chain and its context. Which antigen it targets is not known. No base-level quality is on record; no much larger clone is a single base apart. These data are taken from a study of T cell repertoires in cytomegalovirus infection (dated by TCRdb to the late 2010s). General notes on the study: Peptide stimulations targeted recently identified HLA-C-restricted CMV epitopes, whose presentation resists viral immunomodulation, together with well-studied HLA-B-restricted epitopes. Because public TCR beta signatures pointed to carriage of CMV infection together with the matching HLA type, the HLA type of each donor mattered for the analysis. Study-wide conclusions, independent of this receptor: The ex vivo response was dominated by HLA-C-restricted CMV-specific TCR beta clonotypes, and the single most frequent clonotype in two of eight donors was supplied by these HLA-C-restricted clonotypes. In both this cohort and an independent roughly 360-donor cohort, the cumulative frequency of public TCR beta family members distinguished carriers of CMV infection plus the relevant HLA type.

The instrument given in TCRdb is Illumina HiSeq 1500. TCRdb reworked the public reads: Q25 trimming with fastp, MiXCR clone assembly, productive beta chains retained. When rows share a CDR3 protein, they turn into one entry using the most common DNA and genes. This sample lists 750,000 to 950,000 distinct CDR3 sequences; 25% to 30% were detected once. Around 13% of the sample lies in the top ten. Inclusive of the bounding cysteine and phenylalanine, the CDR3 is 15 residues long. Solely the CDR3 DNA is kept, with 45 bases framed from the first base. The germline V and J ends show losses of 6 bases and 1 base respectively, and no gene match explains 9 bases of the junction. From the germline V gene, CDR1 is SGHTS and CDR2 is YDEGEE. This specimen's treatment or condition label, interpreted: in vitro stimulation with specific CMV peptide epitopes to enrich CMV-specific T cells.

Sequencing was performed on cultured CD8+ T cells from PBMCs, taken from culture after CMV antigen stimulation. The receptor chain draws on TRBV5-8 and TRBJ2-5; TRBD2 fits 7 bases in the junction. This TCR was recovered from a human donor in good health (CMV status not recorded). Some clones in this sample may be carry-over from other donors' samples. The bases are TGTGCCAGCACCAAATCCCCGGGGGGCCAAGAGACCCAGTACTTC. This translates into CASTKSPGGQETQYF.